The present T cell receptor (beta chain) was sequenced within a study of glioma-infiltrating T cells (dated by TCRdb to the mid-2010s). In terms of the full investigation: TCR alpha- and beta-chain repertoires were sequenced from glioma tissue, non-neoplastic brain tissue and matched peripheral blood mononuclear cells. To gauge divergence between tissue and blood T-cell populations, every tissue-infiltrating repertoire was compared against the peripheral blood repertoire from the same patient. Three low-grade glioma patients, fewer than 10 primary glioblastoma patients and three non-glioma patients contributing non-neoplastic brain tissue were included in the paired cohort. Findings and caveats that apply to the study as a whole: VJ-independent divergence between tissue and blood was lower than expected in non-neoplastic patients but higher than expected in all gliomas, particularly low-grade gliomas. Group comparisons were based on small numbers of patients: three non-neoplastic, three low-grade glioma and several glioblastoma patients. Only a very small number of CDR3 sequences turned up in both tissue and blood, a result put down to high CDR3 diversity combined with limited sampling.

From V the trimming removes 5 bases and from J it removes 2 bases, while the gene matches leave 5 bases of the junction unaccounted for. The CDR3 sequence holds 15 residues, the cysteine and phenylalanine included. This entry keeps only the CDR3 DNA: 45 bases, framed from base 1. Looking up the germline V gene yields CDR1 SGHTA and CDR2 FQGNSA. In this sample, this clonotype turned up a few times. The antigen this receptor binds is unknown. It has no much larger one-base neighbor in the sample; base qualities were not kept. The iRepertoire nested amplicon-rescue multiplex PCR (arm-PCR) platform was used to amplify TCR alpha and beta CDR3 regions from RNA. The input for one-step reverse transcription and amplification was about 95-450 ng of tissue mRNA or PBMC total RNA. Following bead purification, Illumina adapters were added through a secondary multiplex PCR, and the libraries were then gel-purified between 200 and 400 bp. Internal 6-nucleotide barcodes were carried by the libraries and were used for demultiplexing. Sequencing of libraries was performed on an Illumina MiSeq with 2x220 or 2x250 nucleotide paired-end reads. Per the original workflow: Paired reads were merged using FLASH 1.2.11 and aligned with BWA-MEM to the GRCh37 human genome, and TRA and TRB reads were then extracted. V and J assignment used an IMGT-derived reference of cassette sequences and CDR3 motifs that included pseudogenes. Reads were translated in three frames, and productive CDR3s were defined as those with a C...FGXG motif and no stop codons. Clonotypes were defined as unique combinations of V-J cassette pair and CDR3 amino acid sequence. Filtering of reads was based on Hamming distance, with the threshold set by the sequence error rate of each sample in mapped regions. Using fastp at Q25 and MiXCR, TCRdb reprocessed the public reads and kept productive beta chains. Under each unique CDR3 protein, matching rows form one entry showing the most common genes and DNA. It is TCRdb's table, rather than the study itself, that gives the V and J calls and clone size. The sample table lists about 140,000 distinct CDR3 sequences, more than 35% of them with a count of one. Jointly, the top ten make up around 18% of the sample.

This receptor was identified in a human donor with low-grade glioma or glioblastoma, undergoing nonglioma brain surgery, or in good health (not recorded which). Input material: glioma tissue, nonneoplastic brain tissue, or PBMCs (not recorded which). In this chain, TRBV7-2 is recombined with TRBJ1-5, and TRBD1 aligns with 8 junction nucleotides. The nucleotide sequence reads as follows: TGTGCCAGCAGCGAGGGGACAGGCCGCAATCAGCCCCAGCATTTT. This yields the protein CASSEGTGRNQPQHF.